This T cell receptor (beta chain) was identified during a study of blood T cell repertoires in COVID-19 (dated by TCRdb to 2019 to 2021). General notes on the study: Collaborator samples came from the United States, Italy and Spain and covered acute and convalescent phases of COVID-19. The material from the prospective study consisted of cDNA or gDNA derived from T cells, B-cell-depleted T cells, or PBMCs. Subjects who had been exposed to COVID-19, were actively infected with it, or had recovered from it provided the deeply sampled blood TCRbeta repertoires that made up the dataset. The repertoires were released in a freely available public database meant as a resource for research on the immune response to SARS-CoV-2. Samples were obtained from the ongoing ImmuneRACE study (first 160 participants) and from about 1,300 subjects provided by 6 global collaborators. Nearly every sample came with metadata listing a de-identified subject ID, COVID-19 status, age in years and sex. Where HLA class I and class II types were available, the types were taken from metadata supplied by the sample provider, not from assay-based typing. Findings and caveats that apply to the study as a whole: Clinical and demographic metadata were provided uncurated, with the amount varying by source and participant.

Whole blood was collected in K2EDTA tubes by collaborating institutions according to the institutions' own protocols. For TCRbeta analysis, collaborators shipped samples in one of three forms: frozen whole blood, isolated PBMCs, or DNA extracted from either of those sample types. There are a few counts of this clone. The specificity of this receptor is unknown. Base qualities were left out, and no much larger clone turns up one base away. TCRbeta CDR3 regions were amplified from genomic DNA using the immunoSEQ Assay, a bias-controlled multiplex PCR. As for how the authors treated the data: The number of nucleated cells in each sample was estimated from the amplification of reference gene primers within the assay. Sequence reads were collapsed and filtered to measure the absolute abundance of every unique TCRbeta CDR3 rearrangement. For each sample, productive Simpson clonality was calculated as the square root of Simpson's diversity index across productive rearrangements. TCRdb provides this immuneACCESS table in a form limited to in-frame rearrangements. Some clones are lacking; in checked studies, under half of them reflect an unresolved V gene, and why the rest are absent is not known. The DNA was the basis for D and trimming; V, J and clone size are from that table. This sample is represented by approximately 120,000 clones; 60% to 85% of them were singletons. Roughly 20% of the sample goes to the ten largest clones.

The germline V gene sets CDR1 to SGHDT and CDR2 to YYEEEE. V loses 2 bases, J loses 4 bases, and the germline ends lie 9 bases apart. From the cysteine up to the phenylalanine, the CDR3 has a length of 14 residues. Just the 42-base CDR3 DNA is kept, in frame starting at base 1. The receptor comes from a man older than 75 with acute or convalescent COVID-19. Recombination connected TRBV5-6 to TRBJ1-4; a tentative D match to TRBD1 spans 6 bases. The sequenced sample was peripheral blood. The DNA sequence is as follows: TGTGCCAGCAGCTTTAACAGGGTTAATGAAAAACTGTTTTTT. Its translation reads: CASSFNRVNEKLFF.